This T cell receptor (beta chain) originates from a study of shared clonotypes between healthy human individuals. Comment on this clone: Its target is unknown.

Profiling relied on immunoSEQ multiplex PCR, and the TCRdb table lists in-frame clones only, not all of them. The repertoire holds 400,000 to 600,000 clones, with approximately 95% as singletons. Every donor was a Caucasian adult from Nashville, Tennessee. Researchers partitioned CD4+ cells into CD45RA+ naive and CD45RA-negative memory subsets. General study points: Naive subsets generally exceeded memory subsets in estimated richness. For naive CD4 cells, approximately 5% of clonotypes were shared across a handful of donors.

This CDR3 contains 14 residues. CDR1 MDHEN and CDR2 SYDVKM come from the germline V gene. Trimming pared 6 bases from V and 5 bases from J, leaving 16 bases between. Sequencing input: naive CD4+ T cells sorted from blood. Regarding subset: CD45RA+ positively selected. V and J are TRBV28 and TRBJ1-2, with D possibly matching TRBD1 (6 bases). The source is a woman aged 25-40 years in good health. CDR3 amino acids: CASSLSQGRYGYTF. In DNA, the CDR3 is TGTGCCAGCAGCCTCTCCCAGGGGAGGTATGGCTACACCTTC.